This TCR beta chain is from a study of cytomegalovirus exposure and HLA in healthy donors. Study-level findings and limits: For most TCR sequences rarity was the rule, although some public TCRs occurred in many donors.

Germline CDR1 is SQVTM and CDR2 is ANQGSEA. The CDR3 runs to 14 residues. Unmatched junction bases numbered 6, after V lost 4 bases and J lost 4 bases. Primers for the PCR totalled 60 Vbeta and 13 Jbeta. Per the original methods: Some 12 million shared chains were among the roughly 80 million unique TCR beta chains that a later analysis counted. Sequenced by immunoSEQ multiplex PCR; TCRdb stores in-frame clones only, minus some. The V and J calls and clone size come from that table; D and trimming were worked out from the DNA. Found here are about 130,000 clones, 74% of them singletons; the top ten hold 5.8%. To note about this clone: The antigen remains undetermined.

The sequenced material came from PBMCs. This chain uses TRBV29-1 with TRBJ1-2; 10 bases agree with TRBD1. The clonotype was recovered from a woman aged 45 to 65 in good health and CMV-seropositive. The CDR3 coding sequence is TGCAGCGTTGCCACGACAGGGGGCATCTATGGCTACACCTTC. Translated: CSVATTGGIYGYTF. The full variable domain, rest sourced from reference TRBV29-1 and TRBJ1-2, is SAVISQKPSRDICQRGTSLTIQCQVDSQVTMMFWYRQQPGQSLTLIATANQGSEATYESGFVIDKFPISRPNLTFSTLTVSNMSPEDSSIYLCSVATTGGIYGYTFGSGTRLTVV.